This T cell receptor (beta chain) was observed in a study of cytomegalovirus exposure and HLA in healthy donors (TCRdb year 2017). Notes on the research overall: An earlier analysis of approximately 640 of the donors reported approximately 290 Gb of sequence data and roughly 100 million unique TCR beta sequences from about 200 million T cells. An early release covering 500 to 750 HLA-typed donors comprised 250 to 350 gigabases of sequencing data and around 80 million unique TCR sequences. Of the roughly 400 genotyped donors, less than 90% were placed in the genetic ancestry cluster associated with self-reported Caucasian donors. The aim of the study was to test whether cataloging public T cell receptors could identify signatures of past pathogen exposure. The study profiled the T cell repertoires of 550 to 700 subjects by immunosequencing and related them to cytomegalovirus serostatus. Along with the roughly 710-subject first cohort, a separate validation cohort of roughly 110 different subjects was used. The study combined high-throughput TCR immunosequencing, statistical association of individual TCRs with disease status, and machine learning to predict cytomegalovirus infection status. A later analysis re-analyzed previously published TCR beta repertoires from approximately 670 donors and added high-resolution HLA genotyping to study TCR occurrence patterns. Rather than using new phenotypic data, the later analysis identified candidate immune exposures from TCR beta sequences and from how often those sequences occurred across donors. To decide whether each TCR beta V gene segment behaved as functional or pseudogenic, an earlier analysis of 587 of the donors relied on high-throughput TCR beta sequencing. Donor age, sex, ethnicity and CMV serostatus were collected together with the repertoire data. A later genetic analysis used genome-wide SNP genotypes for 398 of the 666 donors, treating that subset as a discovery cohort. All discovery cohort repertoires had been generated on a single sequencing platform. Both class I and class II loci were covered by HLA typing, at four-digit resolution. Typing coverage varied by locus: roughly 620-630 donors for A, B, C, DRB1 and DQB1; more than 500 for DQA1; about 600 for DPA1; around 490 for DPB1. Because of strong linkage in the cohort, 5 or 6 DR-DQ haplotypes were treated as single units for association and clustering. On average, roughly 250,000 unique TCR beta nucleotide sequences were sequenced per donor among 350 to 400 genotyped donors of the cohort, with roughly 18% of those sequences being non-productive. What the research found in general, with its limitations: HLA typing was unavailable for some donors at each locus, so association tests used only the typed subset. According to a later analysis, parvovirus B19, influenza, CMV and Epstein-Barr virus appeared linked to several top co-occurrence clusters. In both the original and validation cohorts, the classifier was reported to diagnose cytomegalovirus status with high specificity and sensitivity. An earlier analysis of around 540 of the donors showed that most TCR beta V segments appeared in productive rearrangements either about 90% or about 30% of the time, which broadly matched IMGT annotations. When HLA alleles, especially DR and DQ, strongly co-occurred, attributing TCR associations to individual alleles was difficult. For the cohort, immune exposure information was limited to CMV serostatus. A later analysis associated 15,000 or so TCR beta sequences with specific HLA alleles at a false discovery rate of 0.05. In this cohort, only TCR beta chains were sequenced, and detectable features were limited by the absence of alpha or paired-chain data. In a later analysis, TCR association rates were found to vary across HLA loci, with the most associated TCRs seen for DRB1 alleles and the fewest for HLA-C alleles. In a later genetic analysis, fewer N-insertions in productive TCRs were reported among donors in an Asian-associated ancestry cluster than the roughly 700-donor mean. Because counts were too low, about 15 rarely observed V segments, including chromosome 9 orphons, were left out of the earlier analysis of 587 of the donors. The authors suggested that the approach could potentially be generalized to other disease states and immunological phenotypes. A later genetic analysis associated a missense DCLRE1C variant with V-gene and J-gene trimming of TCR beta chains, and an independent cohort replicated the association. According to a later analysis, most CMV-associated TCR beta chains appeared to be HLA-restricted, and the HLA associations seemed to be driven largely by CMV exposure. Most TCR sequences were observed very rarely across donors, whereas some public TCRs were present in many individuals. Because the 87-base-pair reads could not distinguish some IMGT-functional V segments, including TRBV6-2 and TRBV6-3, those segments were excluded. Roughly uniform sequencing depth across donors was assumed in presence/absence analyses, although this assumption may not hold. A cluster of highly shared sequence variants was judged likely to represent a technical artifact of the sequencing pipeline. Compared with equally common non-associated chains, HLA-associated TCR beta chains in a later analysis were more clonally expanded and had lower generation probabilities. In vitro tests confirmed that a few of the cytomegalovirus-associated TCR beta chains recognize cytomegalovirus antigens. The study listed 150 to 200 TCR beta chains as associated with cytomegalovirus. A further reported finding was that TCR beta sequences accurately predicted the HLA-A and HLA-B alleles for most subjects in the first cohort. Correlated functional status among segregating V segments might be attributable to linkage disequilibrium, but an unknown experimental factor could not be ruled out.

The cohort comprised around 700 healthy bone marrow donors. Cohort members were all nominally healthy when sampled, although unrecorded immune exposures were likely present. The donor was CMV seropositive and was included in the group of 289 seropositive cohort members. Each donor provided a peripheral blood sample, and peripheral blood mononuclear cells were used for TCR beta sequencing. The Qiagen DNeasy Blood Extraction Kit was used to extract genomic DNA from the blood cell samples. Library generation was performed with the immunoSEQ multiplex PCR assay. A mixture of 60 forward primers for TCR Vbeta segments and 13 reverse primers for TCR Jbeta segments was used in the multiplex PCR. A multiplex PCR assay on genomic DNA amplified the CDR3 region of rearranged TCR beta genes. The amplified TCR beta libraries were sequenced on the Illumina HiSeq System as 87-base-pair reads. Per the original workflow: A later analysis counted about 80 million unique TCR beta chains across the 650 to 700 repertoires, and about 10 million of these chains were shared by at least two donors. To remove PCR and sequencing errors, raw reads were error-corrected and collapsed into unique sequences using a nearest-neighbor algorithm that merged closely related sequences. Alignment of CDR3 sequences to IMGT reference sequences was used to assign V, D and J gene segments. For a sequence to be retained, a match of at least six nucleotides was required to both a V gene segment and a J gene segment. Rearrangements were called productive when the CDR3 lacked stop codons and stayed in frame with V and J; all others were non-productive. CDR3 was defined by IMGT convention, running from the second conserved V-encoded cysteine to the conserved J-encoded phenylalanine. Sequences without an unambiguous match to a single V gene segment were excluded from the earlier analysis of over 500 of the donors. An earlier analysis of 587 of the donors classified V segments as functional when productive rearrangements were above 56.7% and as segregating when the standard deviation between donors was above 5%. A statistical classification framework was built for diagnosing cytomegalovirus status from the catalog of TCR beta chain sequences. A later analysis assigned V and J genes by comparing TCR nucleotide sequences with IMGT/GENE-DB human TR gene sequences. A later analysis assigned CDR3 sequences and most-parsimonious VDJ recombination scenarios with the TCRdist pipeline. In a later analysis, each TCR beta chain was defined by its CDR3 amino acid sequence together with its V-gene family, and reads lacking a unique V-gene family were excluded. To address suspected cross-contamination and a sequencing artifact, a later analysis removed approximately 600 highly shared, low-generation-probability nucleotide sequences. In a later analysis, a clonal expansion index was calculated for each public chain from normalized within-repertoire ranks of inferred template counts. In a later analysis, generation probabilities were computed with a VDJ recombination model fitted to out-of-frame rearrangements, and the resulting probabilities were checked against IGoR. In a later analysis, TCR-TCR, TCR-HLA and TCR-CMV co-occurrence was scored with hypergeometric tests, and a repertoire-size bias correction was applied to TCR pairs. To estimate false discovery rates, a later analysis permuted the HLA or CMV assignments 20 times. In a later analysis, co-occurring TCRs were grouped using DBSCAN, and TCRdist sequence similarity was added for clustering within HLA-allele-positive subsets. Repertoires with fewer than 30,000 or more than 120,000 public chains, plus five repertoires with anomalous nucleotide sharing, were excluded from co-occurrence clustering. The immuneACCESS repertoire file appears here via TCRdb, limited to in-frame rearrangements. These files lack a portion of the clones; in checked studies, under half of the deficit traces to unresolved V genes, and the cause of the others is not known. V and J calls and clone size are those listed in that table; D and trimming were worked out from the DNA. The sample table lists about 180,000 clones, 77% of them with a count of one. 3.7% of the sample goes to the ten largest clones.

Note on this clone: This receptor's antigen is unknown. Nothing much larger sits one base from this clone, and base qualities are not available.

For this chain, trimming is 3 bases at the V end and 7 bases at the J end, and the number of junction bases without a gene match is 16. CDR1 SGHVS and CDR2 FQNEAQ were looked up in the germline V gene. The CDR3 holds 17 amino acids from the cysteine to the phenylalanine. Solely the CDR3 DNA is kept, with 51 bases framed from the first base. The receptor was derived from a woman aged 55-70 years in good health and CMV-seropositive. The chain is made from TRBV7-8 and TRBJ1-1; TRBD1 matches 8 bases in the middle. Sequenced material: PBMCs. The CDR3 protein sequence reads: CASSFPGQGSGRLEAFF. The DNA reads TGTGCCAGCAGCTTCCCTGGACAGGGTAGTGGCCGCCTTGAAGCTTTCTTT.